This T cell receptor beta chain comes out of a study of T cell changes during pregnancy in multiple sclerosis. This clone was detected once. Method: immunoSEQ multiplex PCR; TCRdb's copy keeps in-frame clones and lacks some. The profile covers roughly 30,000 clones, with over 85% appearing a single time and over 4.5% taken by the ten largest. The V end was cut by 8 bases, the J end by 4 bases, with 18 bases between. The CDR3 spans 15 residues. Germline CDR1 is MNHNS and CDR2 is SASEGT. The sample was CD8+ T cells from peripheral blood mononuclear cells, taken in the first trimester of pregnancy. The sequence was obtained from a female donor with multiple sclerosis, enrolled in a pregnancy study. The gene calls are TRBV6-1 and TRBJ1-5; maybe TRBD1 (6 bases). The CDR3 bases are TGTGCCAGCCTTGGGACACTGGAAAGAAATCAGCCCCAGCATTTT. Its protein product is CASLGTLERNQPQHF.